This T cell receptor (beta chain) was captured by sequencing in a study of STAT5B mutations in CD4+ large granular lymphocyte leukemia. Study findings and constraints: Without putative leukemic clones, patient CD4-sorted repertoires remained more clonal than healthy CD4+ repertoires. TRBV06-family usage was enriched in top patient clones (8/27) versus controls (2/35). Data were not HLA-matched across samples.

This clone came up a few times. Its target is not known. Clones were sequenced by immunoSEQ multiplex PCR, and TCRdb holds only the in-frame ones, with some missing. The data hold 20,000 or so clones, with around three quarters observed a single time. Germline CDR1 and CDR2: LNHDA and SQIVND (reference sequence). The ends were cut back, 5 bases at V and 3 bases at J, with 17 bases in the middle. CDR3 size: 16 residues. Sequenced: CD4+ T cells from blood buffy coats. This rearrangement joins TRBV19 to TRBJ1-5, with D hard to call. The TCR comes from a human donor in good health. CDR3 loop: CASSSPLDKTNQPQHF. The CDR3 nucleotides read TGTGCCAGTAGTTCCCCGTTGGATAAAACCAATCAGCCCCAGCATTTT.